The present TCR beta chain was sequenced within a study of breast tumors, draining lymph nodes, adjacent tissues. TCRdb passed the multiplex PCR reads through MiXCR, listing each CDR3 protein once. Among approximately 300,000 distinct CDR3 sequences, roughly 30% were seen once, and the ten largest hold 0.85% to 1.2%. Findings and limits, study-wide: Data fit most tumor T cells coming from lymph node, expanding in tumor. That most tumor T cells come from lymph nodes remained unproven. Tumor TCR diversity was below lymph nodes but above nontumor tissue. Luminal-like breast cancer showed significantly greater tumor-nontumor repertoire similarity than basal-like breast cancer did.

To note about this clonotype: Its antigen is undetermined. A much larger clone lies one base from this, so it may be a read error.

Axillary draining lymph nodes of breast cancer patients supplied the node samples. Looked up from germline, CDR1 is SGHTA and CDR2 is FQGTGA. This CDR3 is 19 amino acids long. This clonotype was obtained from a female donor with breast cancer. Some clones in this sample may be carry-over from other donors' samples. The sequenced sample was axillary lymph node tissue. The chain uses TRBV7-3 and TRBJ2-1; 14 bases agree with TRBD2. DNA of the CDR3: TGTGCCTGCAGCCCCGAGACGGGACTAGCGGGAGATCCCTACAATGAGCAGTTCTTC. Translating it yields CACSPETGLAGDPYNEQFF.